Described below is a single T cell receptor beta chain sequence and its context. Its antigen is not known. Every bit of the isolated RNA underwent reverse transcription, so sequencing read expressed TCRB transcripts. Clones were read by immunoSEQ multiplex PCR, and TCRdb kept only the in-frame ones, dropping some. The sample has some 150,000 clones, less than 11% seen once. The sample belongs to a study of beta chain features in type 1 diabetes. General study points: Resolution of whether HLA type affects TCRB rearrangement was not achieved here. The naive, central memory and Treg TCRB repertoires of patients appeared to be more similar to one another than those of healthy donors.

Sorting gave populations that all exceeded 95% purity. Specimen: naive CD4+ T cells from blood. The receptor was derived from a man younger than 35 in good health.

CDR3 residues: CAWSGTGLWSPLHF. The CDR3 bases are TGTGCCTGGAGCGGGACAGGGCTTTGGTCACCCCTCCACTTT. This sequence joins TRBV30 and TRBJ1-6; 9 bases line up with TRBD1. V dropped 3 bases and J dropped 10; count of bases not matched to a gene: 7. The CDR3 contains 14 residues. Germline CDR1 is GTSNPN and CDR2 is SVGIG (reference sequence).